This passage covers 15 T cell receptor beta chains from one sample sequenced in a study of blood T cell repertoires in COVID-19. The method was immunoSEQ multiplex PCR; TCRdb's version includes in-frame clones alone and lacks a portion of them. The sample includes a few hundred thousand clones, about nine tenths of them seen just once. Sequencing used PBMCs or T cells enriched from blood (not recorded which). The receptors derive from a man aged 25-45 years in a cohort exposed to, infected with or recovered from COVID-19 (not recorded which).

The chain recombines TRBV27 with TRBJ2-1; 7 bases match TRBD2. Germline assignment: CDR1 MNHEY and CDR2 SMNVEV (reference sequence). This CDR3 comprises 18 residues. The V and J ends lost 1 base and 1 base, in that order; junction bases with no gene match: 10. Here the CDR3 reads CASSLLVGGSRSYNEQFF. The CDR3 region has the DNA TGTGCCAGCAGTTTATTGGTGGGGGGGTCGAGGTCCTACAATGAGCAGTTCTTC.

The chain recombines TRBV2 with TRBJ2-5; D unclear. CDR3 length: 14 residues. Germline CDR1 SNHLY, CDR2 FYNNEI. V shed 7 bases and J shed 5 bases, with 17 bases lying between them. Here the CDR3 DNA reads TGTGCCAGCAACGAGGAGCTGGGTTGGGAGACCCAGTACTTC. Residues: CASNEELGWETQYF.

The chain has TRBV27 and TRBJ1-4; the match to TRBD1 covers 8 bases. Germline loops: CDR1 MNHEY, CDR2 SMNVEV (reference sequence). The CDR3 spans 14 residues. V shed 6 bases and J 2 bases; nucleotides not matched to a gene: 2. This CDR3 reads CASRYRGTNEKLFF. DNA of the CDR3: TGTGCCAGCAGATACAGGGGGACTAATGAAAAACTGTTTTTT.

CDR3 sequence: CASLGLAGSYNEQFF. The CDR3 coding sequence is TGTGCCAGCCTAGGACTAGCGGGCTCCTACAATGAGCAGTTCTTC. The rearrangement uses TRBV27 and TRBJ2-1, with 11 bases that match TRBD2. V shed 8 bases, J shed 0 bases, and the junction held 3 bases outside the gene matches. Germline values: CDR1 MNHEY, CDR2 SMNVEV (reference sequence). The CDR3 has 15 amino acids.

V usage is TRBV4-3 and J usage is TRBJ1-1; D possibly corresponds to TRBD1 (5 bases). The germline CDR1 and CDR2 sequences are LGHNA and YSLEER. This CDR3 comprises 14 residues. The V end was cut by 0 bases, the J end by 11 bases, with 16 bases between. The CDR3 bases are TGCGCCAGCAGCCAAGAAGGTGGGGCGCCTGTGGCTTTCTTT. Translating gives CASSQEGGAPVAFF.

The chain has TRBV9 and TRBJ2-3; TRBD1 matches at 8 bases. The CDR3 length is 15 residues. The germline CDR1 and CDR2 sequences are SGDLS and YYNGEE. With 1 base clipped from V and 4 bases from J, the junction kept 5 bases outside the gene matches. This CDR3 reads CASSVTTGGSDTQYF. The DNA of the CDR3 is TGTGCCAGCAGCGTAACAACAGGGGGTTCAGATACGCAGTATTTT.

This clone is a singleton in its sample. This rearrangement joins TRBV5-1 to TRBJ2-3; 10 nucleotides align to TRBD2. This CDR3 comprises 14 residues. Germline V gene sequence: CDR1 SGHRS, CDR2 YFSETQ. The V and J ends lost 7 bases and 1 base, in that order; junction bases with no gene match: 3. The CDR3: CASRTSGGTDTQYF. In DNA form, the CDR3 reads TGCGCCAGCCGTACTAGCGGGGGCACAGATACGCAGTATTTT.

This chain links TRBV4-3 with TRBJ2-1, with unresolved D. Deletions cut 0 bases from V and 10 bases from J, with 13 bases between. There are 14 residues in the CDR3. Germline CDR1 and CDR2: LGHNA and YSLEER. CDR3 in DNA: TGCGCCAGCAGCCAAGATGGGCTATCTCAAGAGCAGTTCTTC. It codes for CASSQDGLSQEQFF.

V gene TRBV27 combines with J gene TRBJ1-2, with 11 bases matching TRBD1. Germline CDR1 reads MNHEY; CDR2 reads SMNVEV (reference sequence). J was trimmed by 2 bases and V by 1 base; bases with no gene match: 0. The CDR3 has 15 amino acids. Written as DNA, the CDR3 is TGTGCCAGCAGTTTATGGACAGGGGGCAACTATGGCTACACCTTC. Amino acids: CASSLWTGGNYGYTF.

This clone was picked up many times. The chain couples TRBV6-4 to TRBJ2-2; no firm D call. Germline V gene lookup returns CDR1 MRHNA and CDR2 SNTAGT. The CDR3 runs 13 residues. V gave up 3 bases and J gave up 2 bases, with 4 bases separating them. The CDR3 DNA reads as TGTGCCAGCAGTGAACACAACACCGGGGAGCTGTTTTTT. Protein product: CASSEHNTGELFF.

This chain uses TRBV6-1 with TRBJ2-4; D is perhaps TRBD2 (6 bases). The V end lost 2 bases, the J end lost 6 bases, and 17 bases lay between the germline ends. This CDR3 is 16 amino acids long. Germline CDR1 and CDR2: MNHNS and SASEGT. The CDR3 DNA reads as TGTGCCAGCAGTGAAAACATGGGGGGAGCGAGAAACATTCAGTACTTC. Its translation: CASSENMGGARNIQYF.

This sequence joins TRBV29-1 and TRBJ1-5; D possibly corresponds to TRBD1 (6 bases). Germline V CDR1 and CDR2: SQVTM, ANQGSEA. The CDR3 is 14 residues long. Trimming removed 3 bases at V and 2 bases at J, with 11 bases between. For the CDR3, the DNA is TGCAGCGTTGAGTTACAGGGAGGCAATCAGCCCCAGCATTTT. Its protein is CSVELQGGNQPQHF.

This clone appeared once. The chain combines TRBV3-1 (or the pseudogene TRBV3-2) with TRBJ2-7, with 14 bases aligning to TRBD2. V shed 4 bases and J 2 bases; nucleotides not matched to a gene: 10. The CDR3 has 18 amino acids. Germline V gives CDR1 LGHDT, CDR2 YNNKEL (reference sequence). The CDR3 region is CASSLSLSGLAGAYEQYF. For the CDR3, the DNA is TGTGCCAGCAGCCTTTCACTCTCGGGACTAGCGGGAGCCTACGAGCAGTACTTC.

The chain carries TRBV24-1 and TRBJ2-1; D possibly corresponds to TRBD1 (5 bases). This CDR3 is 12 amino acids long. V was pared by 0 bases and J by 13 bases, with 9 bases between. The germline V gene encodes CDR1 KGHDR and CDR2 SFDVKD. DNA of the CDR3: TGTGCCACCAGTGATTTGTTTGACAGACAGTTCTTC. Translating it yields CATSDLFDRQFF.

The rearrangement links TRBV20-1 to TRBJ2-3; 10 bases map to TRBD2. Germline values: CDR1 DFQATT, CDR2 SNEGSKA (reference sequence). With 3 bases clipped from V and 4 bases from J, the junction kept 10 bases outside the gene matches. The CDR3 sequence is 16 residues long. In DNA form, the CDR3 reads TGCAGTGCTAGTGTCCTAGCGGGAGTTCTTGCAGATACGCAGTATTTT. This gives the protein CSASVLAGVLADTQYF.